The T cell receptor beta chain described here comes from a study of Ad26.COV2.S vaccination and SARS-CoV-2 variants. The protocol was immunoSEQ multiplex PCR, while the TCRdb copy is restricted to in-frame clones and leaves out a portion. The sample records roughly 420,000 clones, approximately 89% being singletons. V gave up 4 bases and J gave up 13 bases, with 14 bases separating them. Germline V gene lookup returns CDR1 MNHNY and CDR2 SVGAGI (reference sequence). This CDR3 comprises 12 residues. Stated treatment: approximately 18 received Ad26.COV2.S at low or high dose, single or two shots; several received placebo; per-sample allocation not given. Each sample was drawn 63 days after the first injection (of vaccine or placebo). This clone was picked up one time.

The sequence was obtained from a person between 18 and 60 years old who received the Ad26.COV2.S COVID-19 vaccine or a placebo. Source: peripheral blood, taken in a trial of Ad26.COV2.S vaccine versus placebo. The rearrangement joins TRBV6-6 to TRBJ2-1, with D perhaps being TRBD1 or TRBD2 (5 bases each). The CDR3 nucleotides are TGTGCCAGCAGTTCGAGCCGGGACCTCCAGTTCTTC. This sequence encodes CASSSSRDLQFF.